These 23 T cell receptor beta chains were all obtained from the same sample, sequenced in a study of spatial heterogeneity in lung cancer (dated by TCRdb to 2018 to 2020). The intended sense of this specimen's time point label: sample taken at primary tumor resection. Whole RNA extracted from tumor and nontumor lung tissue, or from cryopreserved PBMC samples, was used for TCR sequencing without cell sorting. The receptor library was made with 5' RACE. This sample was sequenced with a NextSeq 500. The public reads were run again by TCRdb, first through fastp at Q25 and then through MiXCR, and only productive beta chains were kept. One record per CDR3 amino acid sequence lists the most common genes and DNA. Recorded for this sample are 85,000 to 100,000 distinct CDR3 sequences; about 12% of them occurred a single time. Together, the top ten hold more than 40% of the sample. The sample was PBMCs, taken at surgery. The receptors originated from a male donor with early-stage non-small cell lung cancer.

This rearrangement joins TRBV6-5 to TRBJ1-5, with D perhaps TRBD1 (6 bases). Trimming took off 2 bases at V and 3 bases at J, with 20 bases between the two ends. This CDR3 is built from 18 residues. The germline V gene has CDR1 MNHEY and CDR2 SVGAGI. CDR3 protein: CASSYAYPLGGHNQPQHF. CDR3 nucleotide sequence: TGTGCCAGCAGTTACGCATACCCACTCGGGGGGCACAATCAGCCCCAGCATTTT.

This chain connects TRBV27 to TRBJ2-1; TRBD2 matches 7 bases. CDR1 MNHEY and CDR2 SMNVEV come from the germline V gene (reference sequence). CDR3 size: 13 residues. J lost 10 bases, V lost 3 bases, and 6 bases had no gene match. The CDR3 spells CASSLLAEGEQFF. The DNA of the CDR3 is TGTGCCAGCAGTTTGCTAGCGGAGGGGGAGCAGTTCTTC.

This clonotype was seen only a few times. The chain's CDR3 is CASSLLTAGGPYEQYF. The CDR3 coding sequence is TGTGCCAGCAGCTTGCTCACAGCGGGGGGGCCCTACGAGCAGTACTTC. J is TRBJ2-7 and V is TRBV5-6; 10 nucleotides match TRBD2. J lost 2 bases, V lost 1 base, and 6 bases had no gene match. This CDR3 spans 16 amino acids. CDR1 is SGHDT, CDR2 YYEEEE, per germline.

The table lists this clonotype with many counts. The rearrangement joins TRBV28 to TRBJ2-3, with D perhaps TRBD1 (6 bases). Trimming shortened V by 2 bases and J by 3 bases, and 6 bases separated the two germline ends. Germline CDR1 and CDR2: MDHEN and SYDVKM. The CDR3 runs to 13 residues. The CDR3, as DNA: TGTGCCAGCAGTTTAGGACAGACAGATACGCAGTATTTT. As protein: CASSLGQTDTQYF.

On this clonotype: One end of the junction does not line up with germline, which may come from a read error. The chain carries TRBV6-2 or TRBV6-3 and TRBJ2-1; a weak D match, TRBD1 (6 bases). This CDR3 is built from 14 residues. Germline values: CDR1 MNHEY, CDR2 SVGEGT. CDR3 sequence: CACSPGQIYNEQFF. The CDR3 DNA reads as TGTGCCTGCAGCCCCGGACAGATTTACAATGAGCAGTTCTTC.

The chain couples TRBV9 to TRBJ1-1, with 9 bases identical to TRBD1. CDR1 and CDR2 (germline): SGDLS, YYNGEE. The V segment lost 0 bases and the J segment 3 bases; nucleotides outside the gene matches: 6. The CDR3 is 16 amino acids. CDR3 nucleotides: TGTGCCAGCAGCGTAGATTTGGACAGGGGACACACTGAAGCTTTCTTT. This gives the protein CASSVDLDRGHTEAFF.

This clonotype was counted between two and nine times. This chain connects TRBV4-3 to TRBJ1-5; 8 bases align to TRBD1. V was clipped by 1 base and J by 0 bases; unmatched bases: 20. Germline loops: CDR1 LGHNA, CDR2 YSLEER. The CDR3 runs to 22 residues. The CDR3: CASSQVSNLPAQGVYSNQPQHF. The CDR3 coding sequence is TGCGCCAGCAGCCAAGTCTCCAACCTGCCTGCACAGGGGGTCTATAGCAATCAGCCCCAGCATTTT.

This clonotype was counted at least ten times. The V gene is TRBV5-6, the J gene TRBJ2-2, with 9 bases identical to TRBD1. V shed 4 bases and J 3 bases; nucleotides not matched to a gene: 4. The CDR3 has 15 amino acids. CDR1 and CDR2 from the germline V gene are SGHDT and YYEEEE. As DNA, the CDR3 is TGTGCCAGCAGCCCGGGACAGGGTGACACCGGGGAGCTGTTTTTT. Translation: CASSPGQGDTGELFF.

This clonotype has just a few counts. V usage is TRBV30 and J usage is TRBJ1-5; no clear D gene. This CDR3 comprises 12 residues. Trimming removed 3 bases from V and 2 bases from J, with 5 bases in between. Germline loops: CDR1 GTSNPN, CDR2 SVGIG (reference sequence). The CDR3 sequence is CAWSRGNQPQHF. CDR3 DNA: TGTGCCTGGAGCCGCGGCAATCAGCCCCAGCATTTT.

This clonotype showed up many times. The chain has TRBV24-1 and TRBJ2-5, with D uncertain. Trimming stripped 3 bases from V and 4 bases from J, with 5 bases between. This CDR3 comprises 12 residues. In germline, CDR1 is KGHDR, CDR2 SFDVKD. CDR3 coding DNA: TGTGCCACCAGTGATGAGAGAGAGACCCAGTACTTC. Amino acids: CATSDERETQYF.

The chain carries TRBV28 and TRBJ1-1, with D hard to call. Germline V gene sequence: CDR1 MDHEN, CDR2 SYDVKM. Trimming cost V 6 bases and J 7 bases, with 18 bases left between them. The CDR3 runs 14 residues. The CDR3 here is CASRIAPSLGEAFF. In DNA form, the CDR3 reads TGTGCCAGCAGAATAGCCCCTTCTTTGGGTGAAGCTTTCTTT.

The chain carries TRBV12-3 or TRBV12-4 and TRBJ2-3; 11 bases are a match to TRBD2. The trim removed 7 bases at V and 1 base at J, leaving 4 bases unmatched. This CDR3 region has 15 residues. The CDR3 protein is CASTDSGRGTDTQYF. The CDR3 bases are TGTGCCAGCACCGATAGCGGGAGGGGCACAGATACGCAGTATTTT.

This clonotype was recorded at least ten times. The gene calls are TRBV28 and TRBJ1-4; D not resolved. This CDR3 is 14 amino acids long. Trimming shortened V by 1 base and J by 0 bases, and 3 bases separated the two germline ends. Per the germline V gene, CDR1 is MDHEN and CDR2 is SYDVKM. The CDR3 region is CASSLLSTNEKLFF. Here the CDR3 DNA reads TGTGCCAGCAGTTTATTATCAACTAATGAAAAACTGTTTTTT.

The chain joins TRBV3-1 to TRBJ2-5, with D possibly being TRBD2 (6 bases). The CDR3 is 15 amino acids. The V and J ends lost 0 bases and 2 bases respectively, with 10 bases between them. The germline V gene encodes CDR1 LGHDT and CDR2 YNNKEL (reference sequence). The CDR3: CASSQEGLLQETQYF. DNA of the CDR3: TGTGCCAGCAGCCAAGAGGGACTGCTGCAAGAGACCCAGTACTTC.

Points on this clonotype: A much larger clone is a single base away; this may be a read error. As DNA, the CDR3 is TGTGCCAGCCTCACGCTCACAGGGATAAACACTGAAGCTTTCTTT. This codes for CASLTLTGINTEAFF. The chain links TRBV7-9 to TRBJ1-1; a possible D gene is TRBD1 (6 bases). The germline V and J ends were trimmed by 8 bases and 2 bases, with 18 bases remaining between them. Per germline, CDR1 SEHNR and CDR2 FQNEAQ (reference sequence). This CDR3 is built from 15 residues.

This clonotype was counted a few times. The rearrangement uses TRBV20-1 and TRBJ2-5, with D perhaps given as TRBD1 or TRBD2 (5 bases each). The V end lost 6 bases, the J end lost 7 bases, and 21 bases lay between the germline ends. CDR3 length: 14 residues. Germline lookup yields CDR1 DFQATT and CDR2 SNEGSKA (reference sequence). In nucleotides, the CDR3 is TGCAGTGCCGACAGAGGAGTTAATGCGGGGACCCAGTACTTC. Protein product: CSADRGVNAGTQYF.

This clonotype appeared a few times. The rearrangement uses TRBV6-1 and TRBJ2-3; D call uncertain. The CDR3 totals 13 residues. V lost 10 bases and J lost 2, with 13 bases in between. Germline CDR1 is MNHNS and CDR2 is SASEGT. CDR3 in DNA: TGTGCCACCCGGCATTTGACCACAGATACGCAGTATTTT. It specifies CATRHLTTDTQYF.

Comments on this clonotype: Relative to the germline gene, one junction end is altered; a read error may explain this. CDR3 region: CASSQGIARNTIYF. The CDR3 bases are TGTGCCAGCAGTCAAGGGATTGCACGAAACACCATATATTTT. This rearrangement joins TRBV3-1 to TRBJ1-3; D unresolved. The CDR3 spans 14 residues. CDR1 is LGHDT, CDR2 YNNKEL, per germline (reference sequence).

This clonotype was recorded a few times. At one end, the junction sequence differs from germline, possibly due to a read error. V and J are TRBV7-7 and TRBJ2-2; maybe TRBD1 (5 bases). This CDR3 is built from 18 residues. Per germline, CDR1 SSHAT and CDR2 FNYEAQ (reference sequence). The CDR3 nucleotides are TGTGCTAGCAGCTTAGGGGTACCTGGAGAGGTTCTAACCGGGGAGCTGTTTTTT. Protein sequence: CASSLGVPGEVLTGELFF.

This clonotype was seen only a few times. The chain links TRBV30 to TRBJ1-3, with D unclear. Trimming removed 0 bases from V and 0 bases from J, with 9 bases in between. The CDR3 length is 15 residues. Per germline, CDR1 GTSNPN and CDR2 SVGIG (reference sequence). CDR3 nucleotide sequence: TGTGCCTGGAGTGTATGGGCAGACTCTGGAAACACCATATATTTT. Amino acid sequence: CAWSVWADSGNTIYF. Full variable domain (outside the CDR3, taken from reference TRBV30 and TRBJ1-3): SQTIHQWPATLVQPVGSPLSLECTVEGTSNPNLYWYRQAAGRGLQLLFYSVGIGQISSEVPQNLSASRPQDRQFILSSKKLLLSDSGFYLCAWSVWADSGNTIYFGEGSWLTVV.

V usage is TRBV5-1 and J usage is TRBJ2-7; TRBD1 matches 9 bases. J lost 5 bases, V lost 2 bases, and 8 bases had no gene match. The CDR3 contains 15 residues. Germline V gene sequence: CDR1 SGHRS, CDR2 YFSETQ. In DNA, the CDR3 is TGCGCCAGCAGCTTAACAGGGGGCTCCGGGGACGAGCAGTACTTC. Its translation is CASSLTGGSGDEQYF. Full variable domain (missing parts from reference TRBV5-1 and TRBJ2-7): KAGVTQTPRYLIKTRGQQVTLSCSPISGHRSVSWYQQTPGQGLQFLFEYFSETQRNKGNFPGRFSGRQFSNSRSEMNVSTLELGDSALYLCASSLTGGSGDEQYFGPGTRLTVT.

This clonotype was seen repeatedly, ten times or more. The V call is TRBV4-1, the J call TRBJ2-1; D might be TRBD2 (7 bases). V lost 3 bases and J 2 bases, leaving 23 bases between the germline ends. From germline, CDR1 is MGHRA and CDR2 YSYEKL. The CDR3 extends over 19 amino acids. CDR3 in amino acids: CASSHSTPQGRGTYNEQFF. CDR3 DNA sequence: TGCGCCAGCAGCCATTCAACTCCCCAGGGGCGGGGGACCTACAATGAGCAGTTCTTC.

The chain recombines TRBV7-9 with TRBJ2-1; D uncertain. CDR3 length: 13 residues. CDR1 is SEHNR, CDR2 FQNEAQ, per germline (reference sequence). Trimming cost V 1 base and J 15 bases, with 16 bases left between them. CDR3 protein: CASSLGTSRGPFF. CDR3 nucleotide sequence: TGTGCCAGCAGCTTAGGCACAAGCCGCGGTCCGTTCTTC. Full variable domain (outside the CDR3, taken from reference TRBV7-9 and TRBJ2-1): DTGVSQNPRHKITKRGQNVTFRCDPISEHNRLYWYRQTLGQGPEFLTYFQNEAQLEKSRLLSDRFSAERPKGSFSTLEIQRTEQGDSAMYLCASSLGTSRGPFFGPGTRLTVL.